The 6 T cell receptor beta chains in this list originate from one sample, sequenced in a study of blood T cell repertoires in COVID-19. Profiling relied on immunoSEQ multiplex PCR, and the TCRdb table lists in-frame clones only, not all of them. The sample includes 220,000 or so clones, 80% to 85% of them seen just once. The sample consisted of peripheral blood. These receptors came from a woman in her sixties who had recovered from COVID-19.

The chain has TRBV11-2 and TRBJ1-2; 9 bases fit TRBD1. J gave up 9 bases and V 0 bases, and 8 bases lay outside the gene matches. The CDR3 is made up of 15 amino acids. Germline loops: CDR1 SGHAT, CDR2 FQNNGV. The CDR3 DNA is TGTGCCAGCAGCTTAGATCTTTTGGGGACAGGGCGCTACACCTTC. Translated, it gives CASSLDLLGTGRYTF.

The chain joins TRBV4-3 to TRBJ2-2; D may be TRBD2 (7 bases). Germline CDR1 reads LGHNA; CDR2 reads YSLEER. Trimming pared 4 bases from V and 5 bases from J, leaving 17 bases between. The CDR3 covers 16 residues. CDR3 sequence reads: CASSPGRGRDTGELFF. Written as DNA, the CDR3 is TGCGCCAGCAGCCCCGGGCGGGGGCGGGATACCGGGGAGCTGTTTTTT.

The chain recombines TRBV12-3 or TRBV12-4 with TRBJ2-7, with a tentative D call TRBD1 (6 bases). CDR3 length: 13 amino acids. V dropped 3 bases and J dropped 7 bases, with 13 bases sitting between them. The CDR3 reads CASSFGQGPEQYF. The DNA for the CDR3 is TGTGCCAGCAGTTTTGGGCAGGGGCCTGAGCAGTACTTC.

This clone has a single count. The chain employs TRBV4-3 and TRBJ1-1, with 8 bases aligning to TRBD1. Germline CDR1 is LGHNA and CDR2 is YSLEER. This CDR3 contains 11 residues. J was trimmed by 8 bases and V by 4 bases; bases with no gene match: 0. The CDR3: CASSRDREAFF. The CDR3 DNA is TGCGCCAGCAGCCGGGACAGGGAAGCTTTCTTT.

V gene TRBV30 combines with J gene TRBJ1-2; TRBD1 agrees at 9 bases. The CDR3 totals 13 residues. J gave up 5 bases and V 1 base, and 2 bases lay outside the gene matches. The germline V gene encodes CDR1 GTSNPN and CDR2 SVGIG (reference sequence). The DNA for the CDR3 is TGTGCCTGGAGTGCGGGACAGGGATATGGCTACACCTTC. This gives the protein CAWSAGQGYGYTF.

The chain links TRBV5-1 to TRBJ2-5; D is possibly TRBD2 (7 bases). The germline V gene encodes CDR1 SGHRS and CDR2 YFSETQ. V lost 0 bases and J lost 4, with 16 bases in between. CDR3 length: 16 residues. The CDR3 spells CASSLVGGPGPETQYF. The CDR3 DNA follows: TGCGCCAGCAGCTTGGTCGGGGGGCCCGGGCCAGAGACCCAGTACTTC. Using reference TRBV5-1 and TRBJ2-5 for the parts outside the CDR3, the full variable domain is KAGVTQTPRYLIKTRGQQVTLSCSPISGHRSVSWYQQTPGQGLQFLFEYFSETQRNKGNFPGRFSGRQFSNSRSEMNVSTLELGDSALYLCASSLVGGPGPETQYFGPGTRLLVL.